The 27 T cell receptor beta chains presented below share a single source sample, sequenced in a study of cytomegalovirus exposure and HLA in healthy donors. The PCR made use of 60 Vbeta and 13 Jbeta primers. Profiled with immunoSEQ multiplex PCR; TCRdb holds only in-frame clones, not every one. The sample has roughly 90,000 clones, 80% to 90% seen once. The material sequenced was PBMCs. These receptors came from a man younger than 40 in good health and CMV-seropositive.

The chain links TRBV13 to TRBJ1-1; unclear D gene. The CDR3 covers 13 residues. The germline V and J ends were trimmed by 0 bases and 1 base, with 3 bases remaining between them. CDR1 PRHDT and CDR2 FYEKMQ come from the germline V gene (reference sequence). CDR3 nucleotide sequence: TGTGCCAGCAGCTTAGGGGCGAACACTGAAGCTTTCTTT. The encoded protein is CASSLGANTEAFF.

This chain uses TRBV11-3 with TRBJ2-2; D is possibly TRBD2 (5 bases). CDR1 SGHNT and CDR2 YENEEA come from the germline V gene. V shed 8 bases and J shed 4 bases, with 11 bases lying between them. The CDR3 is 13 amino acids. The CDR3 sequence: CASGLGGTGELFF. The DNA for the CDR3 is TGTGCCAGCGGTTTAGGAGGCACCGGGGAGCTGTTTTTT.

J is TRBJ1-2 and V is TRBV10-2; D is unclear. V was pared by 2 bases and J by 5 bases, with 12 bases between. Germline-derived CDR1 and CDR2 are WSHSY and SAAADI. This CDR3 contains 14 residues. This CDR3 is CASSEVAERYGYTF. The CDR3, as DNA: TGCGCCAGCAGTGAGGTGGCCGAGCGGTATGGCTACACCTTC.

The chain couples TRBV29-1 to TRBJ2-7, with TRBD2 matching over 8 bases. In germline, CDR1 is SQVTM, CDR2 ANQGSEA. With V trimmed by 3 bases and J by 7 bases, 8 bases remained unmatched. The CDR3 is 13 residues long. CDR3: CSVDNGRGGEQYF. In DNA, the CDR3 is TGCAGCGTTGATAACGGGAGGGGAGGGGAGCAGTACTTC.

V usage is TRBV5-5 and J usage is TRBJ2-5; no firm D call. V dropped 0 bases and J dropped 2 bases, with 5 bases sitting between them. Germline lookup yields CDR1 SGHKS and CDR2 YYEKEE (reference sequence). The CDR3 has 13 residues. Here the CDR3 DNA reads TGTGCCAGCAGCTTGGGTCCGCAAGAGACCCAGTACTTC. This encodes CASSLGPQETQYF.

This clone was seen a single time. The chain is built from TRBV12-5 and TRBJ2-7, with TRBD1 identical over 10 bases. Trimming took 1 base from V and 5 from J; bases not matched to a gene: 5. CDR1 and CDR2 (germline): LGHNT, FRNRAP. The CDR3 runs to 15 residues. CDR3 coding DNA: TGTGCTAGTGGTTTGGGACAGGGGGCGCTCGACGAGCAGTACTTC. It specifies CASGLGQGALDEQYF.

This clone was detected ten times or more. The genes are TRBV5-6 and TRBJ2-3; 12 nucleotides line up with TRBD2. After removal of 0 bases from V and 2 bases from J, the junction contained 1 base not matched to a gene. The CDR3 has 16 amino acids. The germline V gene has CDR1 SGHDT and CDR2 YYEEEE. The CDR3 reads CASSLGLAGATDTQYF. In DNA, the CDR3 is TGTGCCAGCAGCTTGGGACTAGCGGGGGCCACAGATACGCAGTATTTT.

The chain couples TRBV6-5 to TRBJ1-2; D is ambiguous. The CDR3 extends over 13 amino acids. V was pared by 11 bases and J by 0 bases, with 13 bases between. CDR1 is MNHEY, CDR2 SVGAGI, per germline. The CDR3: CACHPGSNYGYTF. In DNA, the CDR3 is TGTGCCTGCCACCCGGGGTCTAACTATGGCTACACCTTC.

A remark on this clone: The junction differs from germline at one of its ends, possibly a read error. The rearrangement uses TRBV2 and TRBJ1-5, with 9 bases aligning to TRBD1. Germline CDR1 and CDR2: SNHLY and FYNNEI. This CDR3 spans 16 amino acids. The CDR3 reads CTSSYRQGGTNQPQHF. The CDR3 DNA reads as TGTACCAGCAGTTACCGACAGGGGGGTACCAATCAGCCCCAGCATTTT.

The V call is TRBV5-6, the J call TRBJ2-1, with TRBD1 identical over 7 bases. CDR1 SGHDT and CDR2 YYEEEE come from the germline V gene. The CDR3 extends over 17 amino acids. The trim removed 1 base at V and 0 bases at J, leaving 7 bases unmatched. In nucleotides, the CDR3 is TGTGCCAGCAGCTTGTACGCGGCAGGGGGCTCCTACAATGAGCAGTTCTTC. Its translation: CASSLYAAGGSYNEQFF.

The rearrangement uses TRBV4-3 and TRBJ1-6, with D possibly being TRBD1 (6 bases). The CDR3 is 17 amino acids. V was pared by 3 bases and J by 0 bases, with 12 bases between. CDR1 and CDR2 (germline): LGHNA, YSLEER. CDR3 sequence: CASSHGTKSSYNSPLHF. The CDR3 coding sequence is TGCGCCAGCAGCCACGGGACAAAGAGCTCCTATAATTCACCCCTCCACTTT.

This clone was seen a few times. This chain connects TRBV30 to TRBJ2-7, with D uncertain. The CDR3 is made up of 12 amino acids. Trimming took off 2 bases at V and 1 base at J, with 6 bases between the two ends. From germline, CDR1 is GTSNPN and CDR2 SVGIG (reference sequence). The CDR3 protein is CAWSSLSYEQYF. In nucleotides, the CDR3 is TGTGCCTGGAGTTCCTTATCCTACGAGCAGTACTTC.

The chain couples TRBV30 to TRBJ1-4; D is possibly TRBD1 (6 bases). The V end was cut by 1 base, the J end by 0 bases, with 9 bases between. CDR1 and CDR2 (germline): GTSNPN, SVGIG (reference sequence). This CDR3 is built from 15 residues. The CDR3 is CAWSGQAATNEKLFF. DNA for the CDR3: TGTGCCTGGAGTGGACAGGCGGCAACTAATGAAAAACTGTTTTTT.

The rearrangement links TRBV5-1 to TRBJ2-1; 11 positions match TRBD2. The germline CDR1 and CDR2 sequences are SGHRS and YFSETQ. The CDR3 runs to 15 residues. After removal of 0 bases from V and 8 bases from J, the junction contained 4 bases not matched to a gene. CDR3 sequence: CASSLGLAGSHEQFF. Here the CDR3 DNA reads TGCGCCAGCAGCTTGGGACTAGCGGGATCCCATGAGCAGTTCTTC.

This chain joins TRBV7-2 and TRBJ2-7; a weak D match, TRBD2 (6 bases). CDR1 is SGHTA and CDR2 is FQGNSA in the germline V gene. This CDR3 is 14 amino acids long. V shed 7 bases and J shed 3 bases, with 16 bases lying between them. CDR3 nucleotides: TGTGCCAGCACCAAGGGCCCGGGGGACTACGAGCAGTACTTC. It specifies CASTKGPGDYEQYF. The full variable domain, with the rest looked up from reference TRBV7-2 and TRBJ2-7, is GAGVSQSPSNKVTEKGKDVELRCDPISGHTALYWYRQSLGQGLEFLIYFQGNSAPDKSGLPSDRFSAERTGGSVSTLTIQRTQQEDSAVYLCASTKGPGDYEQYFGPGTRLTVT.

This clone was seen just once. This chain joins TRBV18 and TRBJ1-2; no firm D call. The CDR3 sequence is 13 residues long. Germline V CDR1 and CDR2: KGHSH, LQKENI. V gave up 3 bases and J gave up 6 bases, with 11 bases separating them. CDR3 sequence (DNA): TGTGCCAGCTCACCCCTAAGAGGCGATGGCTACACCTTC. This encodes CASSPLRGDGYTF.

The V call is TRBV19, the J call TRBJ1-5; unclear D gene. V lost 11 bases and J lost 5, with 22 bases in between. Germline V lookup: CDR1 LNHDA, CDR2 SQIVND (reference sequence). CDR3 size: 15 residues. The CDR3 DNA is TGTGCCCACCCCGGGGATCTCCAAAGGGATCAGCCCCAGCATTTT. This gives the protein CAHPGDLQRDQPQHF.

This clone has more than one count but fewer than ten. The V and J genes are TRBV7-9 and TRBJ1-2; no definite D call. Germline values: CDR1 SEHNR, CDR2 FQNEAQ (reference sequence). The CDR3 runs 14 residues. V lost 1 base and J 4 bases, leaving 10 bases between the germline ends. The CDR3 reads CASSLGGQAYGYTF. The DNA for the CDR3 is TGTGCCAGCAGCTTAGGTGGCCAGGCCTATGGCTACACCTTC. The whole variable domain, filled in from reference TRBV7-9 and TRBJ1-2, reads DTGVSQNPRHKITKRGQNVTFRCDPISEHNRLYWYRQTLGQGPEFLTYFQNEAQLEKSRLLSDRFSAERPKGSFSTLEIQRTEQGDSAMYLCASSLGGQAYGYTFGSGTRLTVV.

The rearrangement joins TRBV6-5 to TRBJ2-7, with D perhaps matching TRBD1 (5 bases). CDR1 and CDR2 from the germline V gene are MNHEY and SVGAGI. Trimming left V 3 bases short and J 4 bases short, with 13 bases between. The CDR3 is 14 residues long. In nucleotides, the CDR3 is TGTGCCAGCAGTTATGGGGCAGAGGAGTACGAGCAGTACTTC. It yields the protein CASSYGAEEYEQYF.

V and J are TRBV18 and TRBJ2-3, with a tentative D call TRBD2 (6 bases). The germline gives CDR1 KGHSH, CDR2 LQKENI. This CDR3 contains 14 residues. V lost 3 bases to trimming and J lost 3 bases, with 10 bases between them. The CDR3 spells CASSPLGGTDTQYF. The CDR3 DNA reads TGTGCCAGCTCACCGCTGGGGGGAACAGATACGCAGTATTTT.

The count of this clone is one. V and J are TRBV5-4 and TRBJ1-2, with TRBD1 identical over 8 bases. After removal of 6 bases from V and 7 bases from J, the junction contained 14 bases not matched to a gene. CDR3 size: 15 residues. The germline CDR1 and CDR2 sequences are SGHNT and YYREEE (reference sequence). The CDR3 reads CASTLGGQGFSGYTF. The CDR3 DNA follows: TGTGCCAGCACCCTCGGTGGACAGGGTTTTTCTGGCTACACCTTC.

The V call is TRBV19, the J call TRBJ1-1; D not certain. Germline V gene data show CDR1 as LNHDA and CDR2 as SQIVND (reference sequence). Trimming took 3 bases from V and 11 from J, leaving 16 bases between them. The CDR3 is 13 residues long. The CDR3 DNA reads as TGTGCCAGTAGTATTCCAGGCATAACTCAGGCTTTCTTT. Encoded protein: CASSIPGITQAFF.

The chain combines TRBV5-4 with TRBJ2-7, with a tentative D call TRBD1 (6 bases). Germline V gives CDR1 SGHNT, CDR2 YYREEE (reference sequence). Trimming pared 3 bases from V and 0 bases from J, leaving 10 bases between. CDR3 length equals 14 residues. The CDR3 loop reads CASSWDTSSYEQYF. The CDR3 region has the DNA TGTGCCAGCAGCTGGGACACTAGCTCCTACGAGCAGTACTTC.

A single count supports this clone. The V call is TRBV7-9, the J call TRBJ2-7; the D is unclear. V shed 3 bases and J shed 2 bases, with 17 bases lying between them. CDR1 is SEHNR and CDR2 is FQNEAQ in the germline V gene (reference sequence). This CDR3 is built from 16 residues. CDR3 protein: CASSFRGRSNTYEQYF. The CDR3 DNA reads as TGTGCCAGCAGCTTTCGCGGTCGTTCCAACACCTACGAGCAGTACTTC.

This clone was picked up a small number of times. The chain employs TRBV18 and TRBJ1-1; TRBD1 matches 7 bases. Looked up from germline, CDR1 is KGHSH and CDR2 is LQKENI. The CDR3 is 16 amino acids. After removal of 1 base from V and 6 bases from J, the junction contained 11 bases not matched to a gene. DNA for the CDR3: TGTGCCAGCTCACCACGGCAGGGGGACCTGACTGCTGAAGCTTTCTTT. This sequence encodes CASSPRQGDLTAEAFF. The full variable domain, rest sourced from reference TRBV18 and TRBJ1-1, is NAGVMQNPRHLVRRRGQEARLRCSPMKGHSHVYWYRQLPEEGLKFMVYLQKENIIDESGMPKERFSAEFPKEGPSILRIQQVVRGDSAAYFCASSPRQGDLTAEAFFGQGTRLTVV.

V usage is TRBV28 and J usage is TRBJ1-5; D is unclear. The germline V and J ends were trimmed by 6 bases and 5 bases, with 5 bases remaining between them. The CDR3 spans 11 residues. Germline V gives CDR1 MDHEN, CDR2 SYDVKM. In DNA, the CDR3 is TGTGCCAGCAGCGGAGATCAGCCCCAGCATTTT. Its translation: CASSGDQPQHF.

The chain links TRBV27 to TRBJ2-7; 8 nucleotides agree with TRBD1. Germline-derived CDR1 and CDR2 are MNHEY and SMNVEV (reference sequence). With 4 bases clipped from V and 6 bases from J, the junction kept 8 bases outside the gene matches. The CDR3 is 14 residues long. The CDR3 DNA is TGTGCCAGCAGTTGGAGGACAGGGAATACCGAGCAGTACTTC. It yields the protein CASSWRTGNTEQYF.